The clone carrying this T cell receptor (beta chain) was seen many times. This specimen belongs to a study of kidney transplant recipient with SARS-CoV-2 infection. Via MiXCR, TCRdb re-called the reads, giving one row per CDR3 protein. The sample records under 250,000 distinct CDR3 sequences, around 28% being singletons. The CDR3 covers 17 residues. Trimming pared 5 bases from V and 4 bases from J, leaving 23 bases between. This receptor was obtained from a male patient between 25 and 39 years old who had COVID-19 and was a kidney transplant recipient. The graft donor may have given rise to some T cells. This chain links TRBV12-3 or TRBV12-4 with TRBJ1-2; no clear D. Sequenced material: a blood sample, taken at baseline and on roughly day 120 from a kidney transplant recipient. CDR3 sequence: CASSIDRSFRKTYGYTF. DNA of the CDR3: TGTGCCAGCAGTATAGATCGCAGCTTCCGAAAGACCTATGGCTACACCTTC.